This TCR beta chain derives from a study of shared clonotypes between healthy human individuals. Study-level findings and limits: Depth of sequencing was expected to influence donor clonotype sharing.

With regard to this clone: Its target is not known.

All donors were Caucasian adults living in Nashville, Tennessee. Genomic DNA of unsorted samples came from around 84 million PBMCs. V gave up 5 bases and J gave up 9 bases, with 20 bases separating them. Germline V lookup: CDR1 SGHVS, CDR2 FQNEAQ. This CDR3 is 15 amino acids long. Ten immunoSEQ deep assay plates were used to sequence the DNA of unsorted PBMCs. Sequencing used immunoSEQ multiplex PCR; TCRdb keeps in-frame clones, though not all of them. Counted here are about 500,000 clones, approximately 80% occurring once; the ten biggest clones make up more than 10%. Sequencing used PBMCs. This sequence originates from a woman aged 40 to 49 in good health. Some clones in this sample may be carry-over from other donors' samples. V is TRBV7-8 and J is TRBJ2-1, with D possibly being TRBD2 (6 bases). Here the CDR3 reads CASSPIAAIGSEQFF. Written as DNA, the CDR3 is TGTGCCAGCAGCCCGATAGCGGCCATTGGGAGTGAGCAGTTCTTC.